The clone carrying this TCR beta chain was seen at least ten times. This sample is part of a study of human T cells and chemical hapten exposure. The CDR3 runs to 15 residues. Germline lookup yields CDR1 SGHRS and CDR2 YFSETQ. The V end lost 0 bases, the J end lost 1 base, and 9 bases lay between the germline ends. As for time point: patch test 1, 2 weeks after DPC sensitization. Treatment meaning: therapeutic diphenylcyclopropenone sensitization with weekly scalp DPC. Patch tests were applied only after blood draws. Extraction of total RNA was performed on unfractionated whole blood. The library tagged individual cDNA molecules with unique molecular identifiers. TCRdb fed the RACE reads into MiXCR, producing one record per CDR3 protein. The sample consists of about 380,000 distinct CDR3 sequences, around 5% of them appearing once.

The sequenced sample was whole blood, obtained in connection with sensitization to the hapten diphenylcyclopropenone (DPC). This receptor was taken from a woman aged 50 to 60 with alopecia areata. Some clones in this sample may be carry-over from other donors' samples. V and J are TRBV5-1 and TRBJ2-3; maybe TRBD1 (5 bases). CDR3 bases: TGCGCCAGCAGCTTGGCCACACAGGGCACAGATACGCAGTATTTT. Translating it yields CASSLATQGTDTQYF.